Below are 20 T cell receptor beta chains sequenced from a single sample in a study of control samples from healthy donors and cancer patients. Some clones are missing from TCRdb's copy, which holds only in-frame ones; the method was immunoSEQ multiplex PCR. The sample has about 92,000 clones, about four fifths seen once. Sample: blood. These receptors were taken from a woman in her sixties in good health.

The gene calls are TRBV5-1 and TRBJ2-5; TRBD2 aligns across 10 bases. J was trimmed by 4 bases and V by 5 bases; bases with no gene match: 8. This CDR3 is 15 amino acids long. The germline V gene encodes CDR1 SGHRS and CDR2 YFSETQ. The CDR3: CASRASGRAAETQYF. CDR3 coding DNA: TGCGCCAGCAGAGCGAGCGGGAGGGCCGCAGAGACCCAGTACTTC.

The J gene is TRBJ2-5, the V gene TRBV7-6; D is undetermined. Trimming took 4 bases from V and 5 from J, leaving 14 bases between them. The CDR3 runs to 14 residues. The V gene's germline CDR1 is SGHVS and CDR2 FNYEAQ. CDR3 in DNA: TGTGCCAGCAGCTCACTTGGTGGCCATGAGACCCAGTACTTC. Translating gives CASSSLGGHETQYF.

The chain has TRBV29-1 and TRBJ1-2, with 7 bases identical to TRBD1. The junction had 11 bases not matched to a gene; V was cut back by 3 bases and J by 7 bases. CDR1 and CDR2 from the germline V gene are SQVTM and ANQGSEA. CDR3 length: 14 residues. The CDR3 DNA follows: TGCAGCGTTGACCGAGGGGGCGATCGGAGTGGCTACACCTTC. It encodes CSVDRGGDRSGYTF.

This rearrangement joins TRBV18 to TRBJ2-1, with 7 positions matching TRBD1. Germline V CDR1 and CDR2: KGHSH, LQKENI. V lost 11 bases, J lost 5 bases, and 9 bases stayed unmatched. The CDR3 consists of 13 residues. The CDR3 DNA follows: TGTGCCGGATCCGGGACAGCTAACAATGAGCAGTTCTTC. This codes for CAGSGTANNEQFF.

This chain connects TRBV11-2 to TRBJ1-3; a weak D match, TRBD1 (6 bases). The germline V gene has CDR1 SGHAT and CDR2 FQNNGV. V lost 1 base, J lost 6 bases, and 13 bases lay in between. The CDR3 contains 15 residues. The CDR3 sequence is CASSLARDTQNTIYF. The CDR3 DNA sequence: TGTGCCAGCAGCTTAGCGCGGGACACCCAAAACACCATATATTTT.

The chain links TRBV28 to TRBJ1-2; D may be TRBD1 (6 bases). CDR1 is MDHEN, CDR2 SYDVKM, per germline. Trimming took 6 bases from V and 3 from J, leaving 14 bases between them. The CDR3 spans 14 residues. The chain's CDR3 is CASRSQGPYYGYTF. The CDR3 nucleotides are TGTGCCAGCAGGTCGCAGGGGCCCTACTATGGCTACACCTTC.

The rearrangement uses TRBV6-4 and TRBJ2-5, with D perhaps TRBD2 (5 bases). This CDR3 spans 13 amino acids. Trimming removed 5 bases from V and 2 bases from J, with 9 bases in between. Germline values: CDR1 MRHNA, CDR2 SNTAGT. The CDR3 here is CASSRTEQETQYF. The CDR3 nucleotides read TGTGCCAGCAGTAGGACTGAGCAAGAGACCCAGTACTTC.

The chain has TRBV27 and TRBJ2-3; D may match TRBD1 or TRBD2 (6 bases each). This CDR3 is 14 amino acids long. Trimming shortened V by 4 bases and J by 2 bases, and 10 bases separated the two germline ends. From germline, CDR1 is MNHEY and CDR2 SMNVEV (reference sequence). In DNA form, the CDR3 reads TGTGCCAGCAGTTGGAGGGGGTACACAGATACGCAGTATTTT. Encoded protein: CASSWRGYTDTQYF.

CDR3 amino acids: CASSLGAGAGRLEQYF. The CDR3 DNA is TGCGCCAGCAGCTTGGGGGCCGGGGCGGGGCGACTGGAGCAGTACTTC. V usage is TRBV5-1 and J usage is TRBJ2-7; a weak D match, TRBD2 (6 bases). Trimming removed 0 bases at V and 7 bases at J, with 20 bases between. CDR3 length: 16 residues. The germline V gene encodes CDR1 SGHRS and CDR2 YFSETQ.

The sample holds a few counts of this clone. The V and J genes are TRBV6-2 or TRBV6-3 and TRBJ2-1; TRBD2 matches at 9 bases. Losses at the gene ends were 2 bases for V and 8 bases for J; bases not matched to a gene: 4. The CDR3 loop spans 14 amino acids. Germline values: CDR1 MNHEY, CDR2 SVGEGT. CDR3: CASSYGTSMYEQFF. Written as DNA, the CDR3 is TGTGCCAGCAGTTACGGGACTAGCATGTATGAGCAGTTCTTC.

The chain links TRBV19 to TRBJ1-5; D might be TRBD1 (5 bases). The V end lost 4 bases, the J end lost 2 bases, and 21 bases lay between the germline ends. The germline gives CDR1 LNHDA, CDR2 SQIVND (reference sequence). This CDR3 has 18 amino acids. In DNA, the CDR3 is TGTGCCAGTAGTAGTTGGGGGTTGGGGTCAACAGGCAATCAGCCCCAGCATTTT. This gives the protein CASSSWGLGSTGNQPQHF.

The chain joins TRBV2 to TRBJ1-5; D ambiguous. With 6 bases removed from V and 0 bases from J, the gap between germline ends came to 12 bases. CDR3 size: 15 residues. The germline V gene has CDR1 SNHLY and CDR2 FYNNEI. This CDR3 is CASRVTEYSNQPQHF. For the CDR3, the DNA is TGTGCCAGCAGAGTGACGGAGTATAGCAATCAGCCCCAGCATTTT.

This rearrangement joins TRBV7-5 to TRBJ1-2; TRBD1 reflects the table's D call only, with no check against the DNA. TRBV7-5 counts as a pseudogene. This CDR3 region has 18 residues. The CDR3 sequence is CARSSLRTHRLNNYGYTF. DNA of the CDR3: TGTGCCAGAAGCTCGCTAAGGACACACCGATTGAATAACTATGGCTACACCTTC.

This clone was recorded a few times. V gene TRBV5-8 combines with J gene TRBJ2-3, with TRBD1 as a possible D gene (6 bases). From germline, CDR1 is SGHTS and CDR2 YDEGEE. This CDR3 has 14 amino acids. Trimming left V 0 bases short and J 6 bases short, with 11 bases between. This CDR3 is CASSLVQGSDTQYF. In nucleotides, the CDR3 is TGTGCCAGCAGCTTGGTTCAGGGGTCGGATACGCAGTATTTT.

The chain couples TRBV6-4 to TRBJ1-1; D is undetermined. Trimming shortened V by 7 bases and J by 1 base, and 10 bases separated the two germline ends. Germline V gene lookup returns CDR1 MRHNA and CDR2 SNTAGT. This CDR3 contains 13 residues. The CDR3 region is CASTPTKNTEAFF. The CDR3 DNA reads as TGTGCCAGCACCCCGACAAAGAACACTGAAGCTTTCTTT.

The rearrangement links TRBV11-3 to TRBJ2-1, with TRBD2 as a possible D gene (6 bases). The CDR3 runs to 14 residues. Trimming stripped 4 bases from V and 5 bases from J, with 12 bases between. The germline V gene encodes CDR1 SGHNT and CDR2 YENEEA. CDR3 DNA sequence: TGTGCCAGCAGCTCCCCCGGCGGGAACAATGAGCAGTTCTTC. It codes for CASSSPGGNNEQFF.

The chain has TRBV9 and TRBJ1-1, with D uncertain. Germline CDR1 reads SGDLS; CDR2 reads YYNGEE. This CDR3 region has 13 residues. The V end was cut by 2 bases, the J end by 0 bases, with 5 bases between. The DNA for the CDR3 is TGTGCCAGCAGCGTTCACATGAACACTGAAGCTTTCTTT. As protein: CASSVHMNTEAFF.

This clone was detected only a few times. This chain connects TRBV6-1 to TRBJ1-2; D perhaps matches TRBD1 (6 bases). Deletions cut 3 bases from V and 4 bases from J, with 12 bases between. The CDR3 loop spans 14 amino acids. Germline V gene lookup returns CDR1 MNHNS and CDR2 SASEGT. The CDR3, as DNA: TGTGCCAGCAGTGATCTGGGACACCGCTATGGCTACACCTTC. Its protein product is CASSDLGHRYGYTF.

The J gene is TRBJ2-5, the V gene TRBV19; weak D call: TRBD2 (6 bases). Trimming removed 6 bases at V and 5 bases at J, with 16 bases between. The germline gives CDR1 LNHDA, CDR2 SQIVND (reference sequence). The CDR3 contains 14 residues. CDR3 sequence: CASSLEGRRETQYF. DNA for the CDR3: TGTGCCAGTAGCTTGGAGGGGAGGAGGGAGACCCAGTACTTC.

The J gene is TRBJ1-2, the V gene TRBV28; no firm D call. Deletions cut 5 bases from V and 4 bases from J, with 11 bases between. The CDR3 is 13 amino acids. CDR1 and CDR2 (germline): MDHEN, SYDVKM. CDR3 residues: CASSPDQIYGYTF. CDR3 nucleotide sequence: TGTGCCAGCAGTCCGGACCAAATCTATGGCTACACCTTC.